The 6 T cell receptor beta chains presented below share a single source sample, sequenced in a study of T cell responses to AZD1222 COVID-19 vaccine. TCRdb's table, derived via immunoSEQ multiplex PCR, lists solely in-frame clones and lacks some. The table records 130,000 or so clones, roughly 90% of them present only once. The sample here was peripheral blood, taken on day 0 of AZD1222 vaccination. The receptors shown here come from an adult in good health.

A few counts support this clone. The chain employs TRBV28 and TRBJ2-1; D unresolved. Per germline, CDR1 MDHEN and CDR2 SYDVKM. V dropped 5 bases and J dropped 0 bases, with 11 bases sitting between them. This CDR3 comprises 15 residues. This CDR3 reads CASSPFRTSYNEQFF. In DNA form, the CDR3 reads TGTGCCAGCAGTCCTTTCCGAACCTCCTACAATGAGCAGTTCTTC.

The chain combines TRBV6-5 with TRBJ1-5; weak D call: TRBD1 (6 bases). Germline V gene sequence: CDR1 MNHEY, CDR2 SVGAGI. Trimming took 3 bases from V and 4 from J, leaving 10 bases between them. This CDR3 has 14 residues. The CDR3 reads CASSYRGVNQPQHF. The CDR3 DNA reads as TGTGCCAGCAGTTATAGGGGGGTGAATCAGCCCCAGCATTTT.

The chain links TRBV15 to TRBJ1-3; D is ambiguous. This CDR3 is built from 15 residues. The germline CDR1 and CDR2 sequences are LNHNV and YYDKDF (reference sequence). The V end lost 1 base, the J end lost 3 bases, and 10 bases lay between the germline ends. The CDR3 sequence: CATSRGTSFGNTIYF. Here the CDR3 DNA reads TGTGCCACCAGCAGAGGAACTAGCTTTGGAAACACCATATATTTT.

The sample holds one count of this clone. The V call is TRBV9, the J call TRBJ2-2, with D tentatively TRBD2 (6 bases). CDR3 size: 14 residues. V shed 4 bases and J shed 7 bases, with 14 bases lying between them. Germline V gene lookup returns CDR1 SGDLS and CDR2 YYNGEE. CDR3 nucleotide sequence: TGTGCCAGCAGCAAAGGACTGCGGGGCGGGGAGCTGTTTTTT. The encoded protein is CASSKGLRGGELFF.

This clone has just one count. The rearrangement uses TRBV7-6 and TRBJ2-5; possibly TRBD1 for D (6 bases). The CDR3 totals 13 residues. Germline-derived CDR1 and CDR2 are SGHVS and FNYEAQ. The V end lost 0 bases, the J end lost 4 bases, and 6 bases lay between the germline ends. CDR3 nucleotides: TGTGCCAGCAGCTTAGCCAGGGGAGAGACCCAGTACTTC. Translation: CASSLARGETQYF.

This clone was observed a single time. This chain joins TRBV11-2 and TRBJ2-5; D not certain. Germline assignment: CDR1 SGHAT and CDR2 FQNNGV. CDR3 length: 11 amino acids. V was cut by 5 bases and J by 1 base, with 2 bases left in between. DNA of the CDR3: TGTGCCAGCAGCCGCCAAGAGACCCAGTACTTC. Residues: CASSRQETQYF.